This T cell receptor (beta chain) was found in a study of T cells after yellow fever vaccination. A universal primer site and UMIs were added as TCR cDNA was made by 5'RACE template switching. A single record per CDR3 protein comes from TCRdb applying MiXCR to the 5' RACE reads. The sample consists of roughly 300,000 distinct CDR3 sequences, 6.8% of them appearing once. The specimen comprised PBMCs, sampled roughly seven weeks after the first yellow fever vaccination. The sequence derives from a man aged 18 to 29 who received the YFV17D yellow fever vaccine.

CDR3 nucleotide sequence: TGCGCCAGCAGCTTGACGGGCTCAGGATCACCCCTCCACTTT. The encoded protein is CASSLTGSGSPLHF. This sequence joins TRBV5-1 and TRBJ1-6, with D unclear. Per the germline V gene, CDR1 is SGHRS and CDR2 is YFSETQ. The V gene lost 1 base and the J gene lost 10 bases, with 12 bases spanning the gap. The CDR3 has 14 amino acids. Supplemented by reference TRBV5-1 and TRBJ1-6, the full variable domain reads KAGVTQTPRYLIKTRGQQVTLSCSPISGHRSVSWYQQTPGQGLQFLFEYFSETQRNKGNFPGRFSGRQFSNSRSEMNVSTLELGDSALYLCASSLTGSGSPLHFGNGTRLTVT.